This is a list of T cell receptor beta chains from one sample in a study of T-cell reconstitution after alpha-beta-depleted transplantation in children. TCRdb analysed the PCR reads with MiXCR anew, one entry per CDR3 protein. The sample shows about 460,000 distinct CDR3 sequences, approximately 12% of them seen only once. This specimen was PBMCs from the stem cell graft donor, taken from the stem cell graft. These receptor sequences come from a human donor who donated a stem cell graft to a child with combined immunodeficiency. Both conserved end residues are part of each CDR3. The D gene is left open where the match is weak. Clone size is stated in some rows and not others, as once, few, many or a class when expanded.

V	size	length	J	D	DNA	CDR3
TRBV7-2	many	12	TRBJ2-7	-	TGTGCCAGCAGCTTAGCCACCTACGAGCAGTACTTC	CASSLATYEQYF
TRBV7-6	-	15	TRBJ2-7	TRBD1	TGTGCCAGCAGCTTCCTCGGACAGGGCACCTACGAGCAGTACTTC	CASSFLGQGTYEQYF
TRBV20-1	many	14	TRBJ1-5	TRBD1	TGCAGTGCTAGCCCGGGACAGGGGCTAGGGCCCCAGCATTTT	CSASPGQGLGPQHF
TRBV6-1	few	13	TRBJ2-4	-	TGTGCCACCAGACTGCTAGCCAAAAACATTCAGTACTTC	CATRLLAKNIQYF
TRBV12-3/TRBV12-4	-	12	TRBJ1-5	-	TGTGCCAGCAGCAAGGACAGTATTGCCCAGCATTTT	CASSKDSIAQHF
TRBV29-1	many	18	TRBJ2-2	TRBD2	TGCAGCGTCTCCCCCGGGACTAGCGAGGACACGAACACCGGGGAGCTGTTTTTT	CSVSPGTSEDTNTGELFF
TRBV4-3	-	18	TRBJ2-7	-	TGCGCCAGCAGCCAAGATCCTTCGGCGGGACGGGGCTCCTACGAGCAGTACTTC	CASSQDPSAGRGSYEQYF
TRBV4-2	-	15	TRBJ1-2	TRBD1	TGTGCCAGCAGCCAAGAGTGGGACAGGGGGCTTGGCTACACCTTC	CASSQEWDRGLGYTF
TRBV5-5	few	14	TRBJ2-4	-	TGTGCCAGCAGCTGGGAGGGGGGGCGAGACATTCAGTACTTC	CASSWEGGRDIQYF
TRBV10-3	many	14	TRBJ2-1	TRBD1	TGTGCCATCAGTGAGTCGACAGGGGGCAATGAGCAGTTCTTC	CAISESTGGNEQFF
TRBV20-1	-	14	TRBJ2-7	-	TGCAGTGCCCGGGGGACAGCCCATTTCTACGAGCAGTACTTC	CSARGTAHFYEQYF
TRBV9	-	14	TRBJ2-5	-	TGTGCCAGCAGCGTAGCGGGAGCGCAAGAGACCCAGTACTTC	CASSVAGAQETQYF
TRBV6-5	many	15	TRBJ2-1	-	TGTGCCAGCAGCCCGCCGGGGTACTCCTACAATGAGCAGTTCTTC	CASSPPGYSYNEQFF
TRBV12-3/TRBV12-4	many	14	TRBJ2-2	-	TGTGCCAGCACCCCCGGCGGGGTTAGCGGGGAGCTGTTTTTT	CASTPGGVSGELFF
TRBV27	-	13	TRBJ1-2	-	TGTGCCAGCAGTTTATCGCAGGGAGTCGGCTACACCTTC	CASSLSQGVGYTF
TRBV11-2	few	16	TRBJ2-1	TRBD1	TGTGCCAGCAGCTCCGGGACAGGGGGCTCCTACAATGAGCAGTTCTTC	CASSSGTGGSYNEQFF
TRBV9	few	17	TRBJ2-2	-	TGTGCCAGCAGCGTAGATGTCTGGGACATTAACACCGGGGAGCTGTTTTTT	CASSVDVWDINTGELFF
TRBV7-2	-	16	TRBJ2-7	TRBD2	TGTGCCAGCAGCTTAGAAGGGTTAGCGGGAGCACGGGAGCAGTACTTC	CASSLEGLAGAREQYF
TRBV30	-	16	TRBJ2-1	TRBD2	TGTGCCTGGAGTGGGTTAGCGGGGGGTACCTACAATGAGCAGTTCTTC	CAWSGLAGGTYNEQFF
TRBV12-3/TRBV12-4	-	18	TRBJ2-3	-	TGTGCCAGCAACCGGCGGGGAGTGGTTCGATCTAGCACAGATACGCAGTATTTT	CASNRRGVVRSSTDTQYF
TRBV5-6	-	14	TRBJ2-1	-	TGTGCCAGCAGCTTCGGACGGGGTAGTGATGAGCAGTTCTTC	CASSFGRGSDEQFF
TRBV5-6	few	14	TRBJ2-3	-	TGTGCCAGCAGCCCTGGTTCGGGAACGTATACGCAGTATTTT	CASSPGSGTYTQYF
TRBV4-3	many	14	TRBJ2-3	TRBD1	TGCGCCAGCAGCCAGCAGGGGGAAACAGATACGCAGTATTTT	CASSQQGETDTQYF
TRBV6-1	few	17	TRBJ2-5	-	TGTGCCAGCAGCCCCCATCCCGGGACATCTTTCCGGGAGACCCAGTACTTC	CASSPHPGTSFRETQYF
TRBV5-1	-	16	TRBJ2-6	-	TGCGCCAGCAGCCACGGACGGAGCTCTGGGGCCAACGTCCTGACTTTC	CASSHGRSSGANVLTF
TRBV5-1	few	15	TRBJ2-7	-	TGCGCCAGCAGCTTGATTCCAGGGGACTCCTACGAGCAGTACTTC	CASSLIPGDSYEQYF
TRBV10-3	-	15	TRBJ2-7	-	TGTGCCATCAGTGACCGCGCCAGGGGCGCCTACGAGCAGTACTTC	CAISDRARGAYEQYF
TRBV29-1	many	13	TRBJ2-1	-	TGCAGCGTTCGGGGGCTAGCGCACAATGAGCAGTTCTTC	CSVRGLAHNEQFF
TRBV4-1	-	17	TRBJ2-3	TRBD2	TGCGCCAGCAGCCAAGAAGGTGGAGCGGGGGGCAGAGATACGCAGTATTTT	CASSQEGGAGGRDTQYF
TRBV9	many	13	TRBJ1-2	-	TGTGCCAGCAGCTCGGATACCTTCTATGGCTACACCTTC	CASSSDTFYGYTF
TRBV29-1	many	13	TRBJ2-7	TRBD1	TGCAGCGTTGAGACAGGGGTTCCCCGAGAGCAGTACTTC	CSVETGVPREQYF
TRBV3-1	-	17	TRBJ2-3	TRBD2	TGTGCCAGCAGCCAGATCGGACTAGCGGGGGCCACAGATACGCAGTATTTT	CASSQIGLAGATDTQYF
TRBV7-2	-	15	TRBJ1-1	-	TGTGCCAGCAGCCGCCCAGGGACGACGAACACTGAAGCTTTCTTT	CASSRPGTTNTEAFF